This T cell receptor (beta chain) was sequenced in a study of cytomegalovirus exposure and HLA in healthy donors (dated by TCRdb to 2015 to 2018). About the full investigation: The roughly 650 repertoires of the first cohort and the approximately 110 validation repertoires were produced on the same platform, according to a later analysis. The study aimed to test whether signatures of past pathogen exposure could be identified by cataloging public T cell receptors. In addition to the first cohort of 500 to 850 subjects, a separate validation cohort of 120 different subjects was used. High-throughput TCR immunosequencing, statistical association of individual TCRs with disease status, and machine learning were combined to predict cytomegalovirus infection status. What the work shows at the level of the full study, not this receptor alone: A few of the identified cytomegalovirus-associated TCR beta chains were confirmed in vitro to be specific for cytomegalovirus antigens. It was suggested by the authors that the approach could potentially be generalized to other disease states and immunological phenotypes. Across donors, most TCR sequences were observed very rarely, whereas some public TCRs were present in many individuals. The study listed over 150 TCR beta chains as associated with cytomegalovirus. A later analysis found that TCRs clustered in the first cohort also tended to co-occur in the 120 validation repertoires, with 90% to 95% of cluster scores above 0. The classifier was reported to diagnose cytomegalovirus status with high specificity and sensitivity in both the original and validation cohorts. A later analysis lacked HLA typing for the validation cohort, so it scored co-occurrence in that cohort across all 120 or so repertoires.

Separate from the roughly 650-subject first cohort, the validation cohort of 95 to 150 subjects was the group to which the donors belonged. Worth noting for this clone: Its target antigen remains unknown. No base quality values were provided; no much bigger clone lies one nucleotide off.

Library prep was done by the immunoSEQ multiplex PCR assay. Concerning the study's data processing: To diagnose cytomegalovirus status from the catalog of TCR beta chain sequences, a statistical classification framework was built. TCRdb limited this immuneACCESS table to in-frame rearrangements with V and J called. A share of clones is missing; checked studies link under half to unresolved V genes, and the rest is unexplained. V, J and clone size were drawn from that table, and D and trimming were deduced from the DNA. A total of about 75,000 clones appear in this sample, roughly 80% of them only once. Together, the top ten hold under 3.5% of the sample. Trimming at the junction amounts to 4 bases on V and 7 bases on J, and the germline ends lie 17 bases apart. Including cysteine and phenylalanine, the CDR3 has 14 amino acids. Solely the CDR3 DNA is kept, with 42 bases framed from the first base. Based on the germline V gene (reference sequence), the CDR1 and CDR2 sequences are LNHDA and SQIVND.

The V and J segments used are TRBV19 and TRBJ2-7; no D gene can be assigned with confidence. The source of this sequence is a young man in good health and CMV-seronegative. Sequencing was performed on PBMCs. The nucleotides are TGTGCCAGTAGTAACGGAGTCTTTTCTCGAGAGCAGTACTTC. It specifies CASSNGVFSREQYF.